This T cell receptor (beta chain) comes out of a study of TIL therapy for anti-PD-1-resistant metastatic lung cancer. Study summary: Median tumor mutation burden was roughly 1.5 mutations per megabase.

The libraries were made with immunoSEQ v3. Libraries were sequenced to around 2 million read pairs (survey) or roughly 4.5-6.5 million (deep). The protocol was immunoSEQ multiplex PCR, while the TCRdb copy is restricted to in-frame clones and leaves out a portion. This sample has approximately 50,000 clones, with around three quarters found just once. As to time point: pre-treatment sample, taken before nivolumab and TIL therapy. V dropped 0 bases and J dropped 0 bases, with 13 bases sitting between them. CDR3 length: 17 amino acids. The germline CDR1 and CDR2 sequences are SGHRS and YFSETQ. The chain recombines TRBV5-1 with TRBJ1-3, with D maybe TRBD1 (5 bases). The clonotype was recovered from a man in his sixties or seventies with non-small cell lung cancer. Sample: blood, taken at baseline. This chain's CDR3 is CASSLGPGRISGNTIYF. In DNA form, the CDR3 reads TGCGCCAGCAGCTTGGGGCCAGGGCGGATCTCTGGAAACACCATATATTTT.